This passage covers 18 T cell receptor beta chains from one sample sequenced in a study of shared clonotypes between healthy human individuals. The assay was immunoSEQ multiplex PCR, and TCRdb's table has in-frame clones only and misses some. Of 2 million to 2.5 million clones listed, almost 96% are singletons. The sequencing input was naive CD4+ T cells sorted from blood. Regarding subset: CD45RA+ positively selected. The receptors stem from a man between 18 and 29 years old in good health.

The chain is built from TRBV19 and TRBJ1-6; unclear D gene. This CDR3 contains 15 residues. Germline V gene lookup returns CDR1 LNHDA and CDR2 SQIVND (reference sequence). Trimming stripped 5 bases from V and 7 bases from J, with 15 bases between. The CDR3 region is CASSGTGSLNSPLHF. The CDR3, as DNA: TGTGCCAGTAGTGGAACCGGGTCGCTAAATTCACCCCTCCACTTT.

V is TRBV18 and J is TRBJ2-5, with 8 nucleotides matching TRBD2. V lost 3 bases to trimming and J lost 4 bases; unmatched junction nucleotides: 10. Looked up from germline, CDR1 is KGHSH and CDR2 is LQKENI. CDR3 size: 16 residues. CDR3 loop: CASSPQLAVGTETQYF. The CDR3 DNA sequence: TGTGCCAGCTCACCTCAACTAGCGGTCGGGACAGAGACCCAGTACTTC.

Details on this clone: This sample also contains other DNA sequences that code for the same CDR3. The rearrangement joins TRBV11-2 to TRBJ2-3; tentative D call: TRBD2 (5 bases). Germline CDR1 is SGHAT and CDR2 is FQNNGV. V was pared by 0 bases and J by 3 bases, with 10 bases between. This CDR3 contains 15 residues. CDR3 region: CASSLEGRGTDTQYF. The CDR3 DNA sequence: TGTGCCAGCAGCTTAGAAGGGAGAGGGACAGATACGCAGTATTTT.

A single count supports this clone. V gene TRBV5-1 combines with J gene TRBJ2-5; perhaps TRBD2 as D (6 bases). V was pared by 4 bases and J by 5 bases, with 18 bases between. Germline assignment: CDR1 SGHRS and CDR2 YFSETQ. This CDR3 region has 15 residues. CDR3 sequence: CASSPAGTPGETQYF. In DNA form, the CDR3 reads TGCGCCAGCAGCCCGGCGGGGACCCCCGGGGAGACCCAGTACTTC.

The rearrangement links TRBV6-1 to TRBJ1-5, with unresolved D. The CDR3 length is 15 residues. The V and J ends lost 7 bases and 0 bases respectively, with 13 bases between them. The germline CDR1 and CDR2 sequences are MNHNS and SASEGT. CDR3 coding DNA: TGTGCCAGCACCGTTTCTCGGGATAGCAATCAGCCCCAGCATTTT. Its translation is CASTVSRDSNQPQHF.

The rearrangement uses TRBV5-1 and TRBJ1-3; 9 bases line up with TRBD1. This CDR3 has 19 amino acids. The V segment lost 4 bases and the J segment 0 bases; nucleotides outside the gene matches: 14. Looked up from germline, CDR1 is SGHRS and CDR2 is YFSETQ. As DNA, the CDR3 is TGCGCCAGCAGCAGAATTACGGGACAGGGTCTTACCTCTGGAAACACCATATATTTT. Amino acids: CASSRITGQGLTSGNTIYF.

V and J are TRBV27 and TRBJ1-2; no clear D. This CDR3 is 15 amino acids long. Germline loops: CDR1 MNHEY, CDR2 SMNVEV (reference sequence). V lost 7 bases and J 0 bases, leaving 15 bases between the germline ends. Written as DNA, the CDR3 is TGTGCCAGCAAATCTCCCAGCCAGGCTAACTATGGCTACACCTTC. Translating it yields CASKSPSQANYGYTF.

The chain couples TRBV18 to TRBJ1-2; weak D call: TRBD1 (6 bases). This CDR3 has 16 amino acids. Germline CDR1 is KGHSH and CDR2 is LQKENI. Trimming stripped 6 bases from V and 0 bases from J, with 17 bases between. In DNA, the CDR3 is TGTGCCAGCTCGAGGAGTTTGGGACACTCTAACTATGGCTACACCTTC. Residues: CASSRSLGHSNYGYTF.

The J gene is TRBJ1-1, the V gene TRBV7-2; D unresolved. This CDR3 is built from 14 residues. V lost 5 bases, J lost 4 bases, and 14 bases lay in between. Germline V gene sequence: CDR1 SGHTA, CDR2 FQGNSA. The CDR3 is CASSPGGRLTEAFF. The CDR3, as DNA: TGTGCCAGCAGCCCAGGAGGACGGCTCACTGAAGCTTTCTTT.

This chain joins TRBV7-9 and TRBJ1-4; weak D call: TRBD1 (5 bases). Germline V lookup: CDR1 SEHNR, CDR2 FQNEAQ (reference sequence). Trimming took off 0 bases at V and 7 bases at J, with 9 bases between the two ends. This CDR3 spans 14 amino acids. The CDR3, as DNA: TGTGCCAGCAGCTTAGCGGGGGTTTCTGAAAAACTGTTTTTT. Protein sequence: CASSLAGVSEKLFF.

The chain is built from TRBV2 and TRBJ1-2; a weak D match, TRBD1 (5 bases). V was trimmed by 6 bases and J by 4 bases, leaving 15 bases between them. The CDR3 spans 14 residues. Germline CDR1 and CDR2: SNHLY and FYNNEI. For the CDR3, the DNA is TGTGCCAGCAGGGGGGACCGGTCAGGCTATGGCTACACCTTC. Its translation is CASRGDRSGYGYTF. The entire variable domain, with the rest obtained from reference TRBV2 and TRBJ1-2, is as follows: EPEVTQTPSHQVTQMGQEVILRCVPISNHLYFYWYRQILGQKVEFLVSFYNNEISEKSEIFDDQFSVERPDGSNFTLKIRSTKLEDSAMYFCASRGDRSGYGYTFGSGTRLTVV.

The chain has TRBV11-2 and TRBJ2-7; D is undetermined. The CDR3 loop spans 16 amino acids. Deletions cut 0 bases from V and 1 base from J, with 13 bases between. Germline loops: CDR1 SGHAT, CDR2 FQNNGV. CDR3: CASSLEGSKGSYEQYF. The CDR3 region has the DNA TGTGCCAGCAGCTTAGAGGGTAGTAAGGGATCCTACGAGCAGTACTTC.

The chain recombines TRBV4-2 with TRBJ1-1; 8 nucleotides match TRBD1. The trim removed 1 base at V and 0 bases at J, leaving 1 base unmatched. CDR1 and CDR2 (germline): LGHNA, YNFKEQ. This CDR3 contains 15 residues. CDR3 loop: CASSQGTGLNTEAFF. The CDR3 nucleotides read TGTGCCAGCAGCCAAGGGACAGGGTTGAACACTGAAGCTTTCTTT.

The chain carries TRBV9 and TRBJ1-3; D possibly corresponds to TRBD1 (5 bases). Germline V gene sequence: CDR1 SGDLS, CDR2 YYNGEE. Trimming left V 0 bases short and J 3 bases short, with 10 bases between. CDR3 length: 15 residues. The CDR3 loop is CASSVDQGFGNTIYF. CDR3 DNA: TGTGCCAGCAGCGTAGATCAGGGTTTTGGAAACACCATATATTTT.

The chain combines TRBV10-3 with TRBJ2-1, with a possible D match to TRBD2 (6 bases). Trimming pared 2 bases from V and 4 bases from J, leaving 9 bases between. The CDR3 extends over 14 amino acids. Germline-derived CDR1 and CDR2 are ENHRY and SYGVKD. The CDR3 loop reads CAISEGLPYNEQFF. The CDR3 DNA follows: TGTGCCATCAGTGAGGGACTACCTTACAATGAGCAGTTCTTC.

CDR3 in DNA: TGTGCCAGAATGGAGCGGAACACCGGGGAGCTGTTTTTT. Residues: CARMERNTGELFF. The V gene is TRBV11-2, the J gene TRBJ2-2; no clear D gene. CDR3 length: 13 amino acids. The germline V and J ends were trimmed by 9 bases and 1 base, with 9 bases remaining between them. Per the germline V gene, CDR1 is SGHAT and CDR2 is FQNNGV.

V is TRBV6-5 and J is TRBJ2-3; D possibly corresponds to TRBD1 (6 bases). Germline lookup yields CDR1 MNHEY and CDR2 SVGAGI. CDR3 length: 15 residues. V lost 4 bases, J lost 2 bases, and 13 bases lay in between. The CDR3 reads CASSLGRGDTDTQYF. The CDR3 coding sequence is TGTGCCAGCAGTTTGGGCAGGGGAGACACAGATACGCAGTATTTT.

The chain combines TRBV7-2 with TRBJ1-4; TRBD1 is a possible D gene (5 bases). Looked up from germline, CDR1 is SGHTA and CDR2 is FQGNSA. Between the trimmed V and J ends, which lost 3 bases and 0 bases, there was a span of 8 bases. There are 15 residues in the CDR3. CDR3 sequence (DNA): TGTGCCAGCAGCTTCCCGGGGCCAACTAATGAAAAACTGTTTTTT. This gives the protein CASSFPGPTNEKLFF.